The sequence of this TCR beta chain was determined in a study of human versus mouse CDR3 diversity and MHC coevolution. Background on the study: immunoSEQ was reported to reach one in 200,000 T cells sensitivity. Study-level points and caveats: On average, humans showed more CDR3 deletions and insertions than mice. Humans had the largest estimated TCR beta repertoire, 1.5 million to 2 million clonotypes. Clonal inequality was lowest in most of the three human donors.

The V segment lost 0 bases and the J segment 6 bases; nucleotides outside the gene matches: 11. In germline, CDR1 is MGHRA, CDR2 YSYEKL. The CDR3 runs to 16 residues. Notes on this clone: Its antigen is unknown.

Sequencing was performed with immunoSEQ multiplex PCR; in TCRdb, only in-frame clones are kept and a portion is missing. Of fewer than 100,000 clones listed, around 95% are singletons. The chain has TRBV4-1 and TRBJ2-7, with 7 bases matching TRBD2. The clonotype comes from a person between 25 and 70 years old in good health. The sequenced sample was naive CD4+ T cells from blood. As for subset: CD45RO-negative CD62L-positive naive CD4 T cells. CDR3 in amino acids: CASSQDPGSGPGEQYF. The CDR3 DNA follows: TGCGCCAGCAGCCAAGATCCGGGTAGCGGGCCCGGCGAGCAGTACTTC.